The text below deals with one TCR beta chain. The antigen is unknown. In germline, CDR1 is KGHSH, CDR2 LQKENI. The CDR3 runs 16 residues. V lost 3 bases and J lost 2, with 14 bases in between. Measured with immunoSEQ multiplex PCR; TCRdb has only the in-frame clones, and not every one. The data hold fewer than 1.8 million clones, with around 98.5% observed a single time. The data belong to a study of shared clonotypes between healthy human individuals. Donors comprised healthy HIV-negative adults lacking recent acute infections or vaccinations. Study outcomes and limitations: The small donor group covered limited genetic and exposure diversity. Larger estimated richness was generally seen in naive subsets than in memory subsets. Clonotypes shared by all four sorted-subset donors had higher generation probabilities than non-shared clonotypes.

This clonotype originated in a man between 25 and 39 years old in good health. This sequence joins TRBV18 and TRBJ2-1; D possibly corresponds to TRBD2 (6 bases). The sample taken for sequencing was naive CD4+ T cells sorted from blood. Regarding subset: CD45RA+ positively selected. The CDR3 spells CASSPPTGGAYNEQFF. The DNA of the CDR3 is TGTGCCAGCTCACCCCCGACCGGCGGGGCCTACAATGAGCAGTTCTTC.